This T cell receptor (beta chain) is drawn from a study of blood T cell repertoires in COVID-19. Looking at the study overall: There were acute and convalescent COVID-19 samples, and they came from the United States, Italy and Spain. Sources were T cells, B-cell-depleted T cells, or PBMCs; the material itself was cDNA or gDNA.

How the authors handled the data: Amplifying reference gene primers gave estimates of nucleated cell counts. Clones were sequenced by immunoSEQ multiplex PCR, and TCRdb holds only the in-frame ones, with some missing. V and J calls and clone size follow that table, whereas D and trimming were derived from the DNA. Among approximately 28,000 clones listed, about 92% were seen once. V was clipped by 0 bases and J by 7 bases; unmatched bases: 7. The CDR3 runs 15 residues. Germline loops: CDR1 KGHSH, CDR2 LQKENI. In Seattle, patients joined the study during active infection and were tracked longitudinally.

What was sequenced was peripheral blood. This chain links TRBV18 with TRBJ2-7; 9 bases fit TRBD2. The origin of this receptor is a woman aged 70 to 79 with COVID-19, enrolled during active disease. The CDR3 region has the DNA TGTGCCAGCTCACCACCGGCGATCCTAGCGGGAGAGCAGTACTTC. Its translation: CASSPPAILAGEQYF.